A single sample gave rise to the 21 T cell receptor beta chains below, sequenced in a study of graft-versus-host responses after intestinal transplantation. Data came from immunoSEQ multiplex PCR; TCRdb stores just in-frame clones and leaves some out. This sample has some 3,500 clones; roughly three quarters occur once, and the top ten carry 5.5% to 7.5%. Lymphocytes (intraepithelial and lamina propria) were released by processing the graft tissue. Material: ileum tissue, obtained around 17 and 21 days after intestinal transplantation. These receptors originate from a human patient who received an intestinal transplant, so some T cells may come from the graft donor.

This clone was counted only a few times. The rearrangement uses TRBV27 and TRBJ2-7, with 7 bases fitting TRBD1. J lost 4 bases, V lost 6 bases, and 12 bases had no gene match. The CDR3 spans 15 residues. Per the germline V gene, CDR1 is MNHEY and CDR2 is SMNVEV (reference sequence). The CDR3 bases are TGTGCCAGCAGCGCCCGCGACAGGGCACGGTACGAGCAGTACTTC. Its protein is CASSARDRARYEQYF.

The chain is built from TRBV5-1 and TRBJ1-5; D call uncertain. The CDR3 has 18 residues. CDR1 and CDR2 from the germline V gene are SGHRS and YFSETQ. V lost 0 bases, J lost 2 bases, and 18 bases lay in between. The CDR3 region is CASSLGSSIEVGNQPQHF. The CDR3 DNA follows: TGCGCCAGCAGCTTGGGATCCTCTATCGAGGTCGGCAATCAGCCCCAGCATTTT.

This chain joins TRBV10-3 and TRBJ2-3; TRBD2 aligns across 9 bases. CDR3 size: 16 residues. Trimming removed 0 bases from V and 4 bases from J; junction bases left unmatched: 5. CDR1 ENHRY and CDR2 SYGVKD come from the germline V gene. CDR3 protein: CAISESGSGGSDTQYF. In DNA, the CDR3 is TGTGCCATCAGTGAGTCGGGTAGCGGGGGTTCAGATACGCAGTATTTT.

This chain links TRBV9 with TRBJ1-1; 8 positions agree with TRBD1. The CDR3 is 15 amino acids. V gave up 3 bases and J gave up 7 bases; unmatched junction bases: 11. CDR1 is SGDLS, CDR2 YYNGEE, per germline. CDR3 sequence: CASSAGGTGKHEAFF. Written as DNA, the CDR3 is TGTGCCAGCAGCGCAGGGGGGACAGGAAAACATGAAGCTTTCTTT. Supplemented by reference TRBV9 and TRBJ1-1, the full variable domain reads DSGVTQTPKHLITATGQRVTLRCSPRSGDLSVYWYQQSLDQGLQFLIQYYNGEERAKGNILERFSAQQFPDLHSELNLSSLELGDSALYFCASSAGGTGKHEAFFGQGTRLTVV.

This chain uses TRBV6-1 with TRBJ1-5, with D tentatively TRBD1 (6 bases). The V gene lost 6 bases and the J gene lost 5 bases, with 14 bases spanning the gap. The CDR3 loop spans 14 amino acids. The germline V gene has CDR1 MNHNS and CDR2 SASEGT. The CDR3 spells CASRDYRDHQPQHF. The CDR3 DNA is TGTGCCAGCAGAGACTACAGGGACCATCAGCCCCAGCATTTT.

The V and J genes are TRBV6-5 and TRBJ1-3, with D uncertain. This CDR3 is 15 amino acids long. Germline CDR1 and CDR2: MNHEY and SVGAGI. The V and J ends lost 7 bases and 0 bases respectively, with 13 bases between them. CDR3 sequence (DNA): TGTGCCAGCATCCCGACCGGCGGCTCTGGAAACACCATATATTTT. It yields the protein CASIPTGGSGNTIYF.

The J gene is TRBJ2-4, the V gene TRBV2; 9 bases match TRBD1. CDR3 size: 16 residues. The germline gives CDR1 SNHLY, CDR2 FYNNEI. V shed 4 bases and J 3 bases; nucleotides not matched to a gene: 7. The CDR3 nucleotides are TGTGCCAGCAGTGTCCGGGGACAGGGAAACAAAAACATTCAGTACTTC. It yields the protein CASSVRGQGNKNIQYF.

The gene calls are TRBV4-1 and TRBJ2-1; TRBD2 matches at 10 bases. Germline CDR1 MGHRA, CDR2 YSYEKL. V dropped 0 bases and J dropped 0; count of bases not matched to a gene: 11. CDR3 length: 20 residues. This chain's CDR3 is CASSQESVAGGRSSYNEQFF. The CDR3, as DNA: TGCGCCAGCAGCCAAGAGAGTGTAGCGGGGGGCCGAAGCTCCTACAATGAGCAGTTCTTC.

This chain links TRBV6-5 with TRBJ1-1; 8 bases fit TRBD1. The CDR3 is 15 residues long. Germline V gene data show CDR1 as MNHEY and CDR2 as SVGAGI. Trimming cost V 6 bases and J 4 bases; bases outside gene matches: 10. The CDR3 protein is CASRLSGGSVTEAFF. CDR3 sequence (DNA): TGTGCCAGCAGGCTATCAGGGGGCTCGGTCACTGAAGCTTTCTTT.

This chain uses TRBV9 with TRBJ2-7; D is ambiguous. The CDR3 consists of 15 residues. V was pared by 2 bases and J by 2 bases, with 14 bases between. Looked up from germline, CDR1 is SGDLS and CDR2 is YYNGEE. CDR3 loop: CASSVAEERTYEQYF. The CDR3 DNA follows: TGTGCCAGCAGCGTCGCTGAAGAGCGTACCTACGAGCAGTACTTC.

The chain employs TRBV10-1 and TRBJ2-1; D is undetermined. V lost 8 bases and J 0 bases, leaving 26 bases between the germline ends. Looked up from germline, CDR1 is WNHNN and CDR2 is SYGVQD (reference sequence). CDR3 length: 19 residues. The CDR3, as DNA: TGCGCCAGCGAGGAGAATAGGAGCCGACCGATGAGCTCCTACAATGAGCAGTTCTTC. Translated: CASEENRSRPMSSYNEQFF.

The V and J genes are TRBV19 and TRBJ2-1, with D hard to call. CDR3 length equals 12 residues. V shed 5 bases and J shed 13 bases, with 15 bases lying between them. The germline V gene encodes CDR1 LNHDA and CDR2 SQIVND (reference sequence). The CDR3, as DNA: TGTGCCAGTAGTCTCAGACCCGATGCACAGTTCTTC. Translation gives CASSLRPDAQFF.

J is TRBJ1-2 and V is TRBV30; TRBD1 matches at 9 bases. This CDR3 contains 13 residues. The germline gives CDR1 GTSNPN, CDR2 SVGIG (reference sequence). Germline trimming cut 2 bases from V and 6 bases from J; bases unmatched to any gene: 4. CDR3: CAWSTQGADGYTF. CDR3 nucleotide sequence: TGTGCCTGGAGTACACAGGGGGCGGATGGCTACACCTTC.

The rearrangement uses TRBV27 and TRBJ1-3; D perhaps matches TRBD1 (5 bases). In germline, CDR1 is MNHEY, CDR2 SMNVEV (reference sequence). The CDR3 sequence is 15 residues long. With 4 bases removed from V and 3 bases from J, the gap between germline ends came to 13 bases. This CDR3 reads CASSSLRDGGNTIYF. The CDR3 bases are TGTGCCAGCAGTTCCCTCCGGGACGGTGGAAACACCATATATTTT.

CDR3 bases: TGTGCCAGCAGCTCCGGACTGGCATACACCGGGGAGCTGTTTTTT. Translating gives CASSSGLAYTGELFF. The genes are TRBV7-7 and TRBJ2-2; TRBD2 is a possible D gene (5 bases). Germline CDR1 reads SSHAT; CDR2 reads FNYEAQ (reference sequence). The length of the CDR3 is 15 residues. V gave up 4 bases and J gave up 3 bases, with 12 bases separating them.

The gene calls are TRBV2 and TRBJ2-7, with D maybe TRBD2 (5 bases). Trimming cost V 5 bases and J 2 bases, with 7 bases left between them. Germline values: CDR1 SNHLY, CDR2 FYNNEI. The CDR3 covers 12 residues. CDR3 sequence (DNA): TGTGCCAGCAGTTCGGGGACCTACGAGCAGTACTTC. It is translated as CASSSGTYEQYF.

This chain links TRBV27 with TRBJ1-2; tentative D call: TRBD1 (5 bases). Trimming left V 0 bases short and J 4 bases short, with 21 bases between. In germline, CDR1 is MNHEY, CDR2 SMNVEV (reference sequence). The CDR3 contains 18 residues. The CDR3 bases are TGTGCCAGCAGTTTATCGATAATGGGACCGGGGCGGATCTATGGCTACACCTTC. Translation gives CASSLSIMGPGRIYGYTF.

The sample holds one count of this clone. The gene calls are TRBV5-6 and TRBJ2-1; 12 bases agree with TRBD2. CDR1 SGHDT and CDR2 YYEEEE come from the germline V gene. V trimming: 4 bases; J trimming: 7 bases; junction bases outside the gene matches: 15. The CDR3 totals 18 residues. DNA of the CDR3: TGTGCCAGCAGCCAAGTCGGGCTAGCGGGGGGGCTAGGGAATGAGCAGTTCTTC. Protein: CASSQVGLAGGLGNEQFF.

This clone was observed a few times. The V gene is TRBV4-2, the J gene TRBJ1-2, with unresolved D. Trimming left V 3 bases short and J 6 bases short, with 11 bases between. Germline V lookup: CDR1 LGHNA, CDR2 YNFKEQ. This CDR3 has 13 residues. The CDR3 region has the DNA TGTGCCAGCAGCCACTTCATTGGAGATGGCTACACCTTC. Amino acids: CASSHFIGDGYTF.

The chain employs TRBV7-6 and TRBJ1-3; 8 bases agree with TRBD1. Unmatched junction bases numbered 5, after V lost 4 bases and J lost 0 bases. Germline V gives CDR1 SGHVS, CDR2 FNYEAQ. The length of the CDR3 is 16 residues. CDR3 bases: TGTGCCAGCAGCTCCGGGACAGGAGTCTCTGGAAACACCATATATTTT. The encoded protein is CASSSGTGVSGNTIYF.

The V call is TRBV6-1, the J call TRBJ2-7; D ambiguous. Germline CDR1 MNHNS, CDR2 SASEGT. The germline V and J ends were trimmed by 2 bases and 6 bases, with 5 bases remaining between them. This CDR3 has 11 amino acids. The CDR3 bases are TGTGCCAGCAGTGAATCGGTCGAGCAGTACTTC. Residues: CASSESVEQYF.